Sequencing of this T cell receptor (beta chain) was carried out in a study of T cell responses to AZD1222 COVID-19 vaccine. The assay was immunoSEQ multiplex PCR, and TCRdb's table has in-frame clones only and misses some. There are 140,000 to 150,000 clones in the sample; around 86% occur only once, and around 4.3% lies in the top ten. The CDR3 sequence is 13 residues long. CDR1 is SNHLY, CDR2 FYNNEI, per germline. V was cut by 6 bases and J by 3 bases, with 11 bases left in between. A note on this clone: Its antigen is currently unknown.

Findings of the study overall: Vaccine-associated CD4 TCRs spanned spike, dominant at 160-218 and 743-854. Spike-specific TCR repertoires showed rising breadth and depth after two AZD1222 doses.

The source was peripheral blood, collected on day 0 of MenACWY control vaccination. The chain has TRBV2 and TRBJ2-5, with D maybe TRBD1 (6 bases). This clonotype originated in an adult in good health. CDR3 nucleotide sequence: TGTGCCAGCAGAAGGGACACAGAAGAGACCCAGTACTTC. This sequence encodes CASRRDTEETQYF.